The 24 T cell receptor beta chains presented below share a single source sample, sequenced in a study of T cell repertoires in cytomegalovirus infection. Via MiXCR, TCRdb re-called the reads, giving one row per CDR3 protein. The sample includes 50,000 to 65,000 distinct CDR3 sequences, around a fifth of them seen just once. No antigen has been identified for these receptors. The sequencing used CD8+ T cells from cultured PBMCs, collected from culture after CMV antigen stimulation. These TCRs come from a human donor in good health (CMV status not recorded). Some clones in this sample may be carry-over from other donors' samples.

The chain employs TRBV28 and TRBJ2-7; maybe TRBD1 (5 bases). CDR3 length: 15 residues. In germline, CDR1 is MDHEN, CDR2 SYDVKM. Trimming shortened V by 2 bases and J by 2 bases, and 13 bases separated the two germline ends. The CDR3 is CASSLKSGFTYEQYF. CDR3 bases: TGTGCCAGCAGTTTAAAATCAGGGTTCACCTACGAGCAGTACTTC.

The gene calls are TRBV27 and TRBJ2-7; D might be TRBD1 (5 bases). The germline V gene encodes CDR1 MNHEY and CDR2 SMNVEV (reference sequence). V shed 6 bases and J shed 4 bases, with 19 bases lying between them. CDR3 length: 15 amino acids. The CDR3 sequence is CASRESGRAAYEQYF. In DNA form, the CDR3 reads TGTGCCAGCAGGGAAAGTGGCAGGGCGGCGTACGAGCAGTACTTC.

This sequence joins TRBV11-2 and TRBJ2-7; TRBD2 matches at 11 bases. There are 15 residues in the CDR3. Germline-derived CDR1 and CDR2 are SGHAT and FQNNGV. Unmatched junction bases numbered 4, after V lost 4 bases and J lost 2 bases. This chain's CDR3 is CASSSRTSGPYEQYF. As DNA, the CDR3 is TGTGCCAGCAGCTCTCGGACTAGCGGGCCCTACGAGCAGTACTTC.

The CDR3 DNA sequence: TGTGCCAGCAGTTTTTCGGGGCAGTCGGGTGAGCAGTTCTTC. Amino acid sequence: CASSFSGQSGEQFF. The chain recombines TRBV28 with TRBJ2-1; either TRBD1 or TRBD2 may supply D (5 bases each). Germline CDR1 reads MDHEN; CDR2 reads SYDVKM. Trimming stripped 3 bases from V and 9 bases from J, with 15 bases between. This CDR3 is 14 amino acids long.

There are a few counts of this clonotype. CDR3 region: CASRPRGSGNTIYF. In DNA, the CDR3 is TGTGCCAGCAGGCCAAGGGGCTCTGGAAACACCATATATTTT. This sequence joins TRBV12-3 or TRBV12-4 and TRBJ1-3, with D possibly matching TRBD1 (5 bases). The CDR3 totals 14 residues. V was shortened by 6 bases and J by 0 bases, with 9 bases between the two germline ends.

The chain is built from TRBV7-2 and TRBJ2-7; no reliable D call. The CDR3 has 13 amino acids. The V and J ends lost 2 bases and 7 bases respectively, with 12 bases between them. Germline V gene sequence: CDR1 SGHTA, CDR2 FQGNSA. The DNA for the CDR3 is TGTGCCAGCAGCTTATCGGTCGGCTGGGAGCAGTACTTC. Protein: CASSLSVGWEQYF.

The J gene is TRBJ2-3, the V gene TRBV5-8, with D hard to call. V dropped 2 bases and J dropped 1 base, with 8 bases sitting between them. Germline V gene sequence: CDR1 SGHTS, CDR2 YDEGEE. The CDR3 sequence is 14 residues long. In DNA form, the CDR3 reads TGTGCCAGCAGCTTCATGTTGGGCACAGATACGCAGTATTTT. It yields the protein CASSFMLGTDTQYF.

The rearrangement uses TRBV30 and TRBJ1-6; no clear D gene. Trimming stripped 1 base from V and 10 bases from J, with 5 bases between. From germline, CDR1 is GTSNPN and CDR2 SVGIG (reference sequence). The CDR3 runs to 11 residues. The CDR3: CAWSDGSPLHF. CDR3 DNA: TGTGCCTGGAGTGATGGATCACCCCTCCACTTT.

The chain recombines TRBV7-2 with TRBJ1-2, with D perhaps matching TRBD1 (6 bases). Germline V gene sequence: CDR1 SGHTA, CDR2 FQGNSA. Between the trimmed V and J ends, which lost 2 bases and 7 bases, there was a span of 14 bases. The CDR3 totals 14 residues. CDR3 amino acids: CASSLRGVGSGYTF. DNA of the CDR3: TGTGCCAGCAGCTTAAGGGGGGTGGGGTCTGGCTACACCTTC.

Many counts were recorded for this clonotype. The genes are TRBV12-5 and TRBJ2-1; maybe TRBD2 (6 bases). The CDR3 is made up of 13 amino acids. Trimming removed 5 bases at V and 6 bases at J, with 11 bases between. CDR1 is LGHNT and CDR2 is FRNRAP in the germline V gene. This chain's CDR3 is CASGHGGFNEQFF. The DNA of the CDR3 is TGTGCTAGTGGTCACGGGGGATTCAATGAGCAGTTCTTC.

This rearrangement joins TRBV12-3 or TRBV12-4 to TRBJ1-2, with no clear D. CDR3 length: 12 residues. Deletions cut 5 bases from V and 5 bases from J, with 9 bases between. For the CDR3, the DNA is TGTGCCAGCAGTCCAACCCGTTATGGCTACACCTTC. Protein sequence: CASSPTRYGYTF.

The table lists this clonotype with a few counts. V and J are TRBV7-9 and TRBJ1-1, with D hard to call. Germline CDR1 and CDR2: SEHNR and FQNEAQ (reference sequence). CDR3 size: 16 residues. Trimming left V 1 base short and J 0 bases short, with 12 bases between. In DNA, the CDR3 is TGTGCCAGCAGCTTAGAAGGAGGGCAGATGAACACTGAAGCTTTCTTT. It encodes CASSLEGGQMNTEAFF.

The chain carries TRBV9 and TRBJ2-7; TRBD1 is a possible D gene (6 bases). This CDR3 comprises 14 residues. Trimming cost V 2 bases and J 2 bases, with 11 bases left between them. Germline loops: CDR1 SGDLS, CDR2 YYNGEE. The CDR3 sequence is CASSVWTDPYEQYF. CDR3 nucleotide sequence: TGTGCCAGCAGCGTGTGGACAGATCCCTACGAGCAGTACTTC.

This clonotype showed up just a few times. V usage is TRBV28 and J usage is TRBJ2-3, with unresolved D. Germline lookup yields CDR1 MDHEN and CDR2 SYDVKM. The V gene lost 3 bases and the J gene lost 0 bases, with 10 bases spanning the gap. The CDR3 covers 15 residues. This CDR3 reads CASSFSWSSTDTQYF. The CDR3 coding sequence is TGTGCCAGCAGTTTCAGTTGGTCGAGCACAGATACGCAGTATTTT.

This chain connects TRBV7-2 to TRBJ2-1, with 8 positions matching TRBD1. The CDR3 runs to 15 residues. CDR1 and CDR2 from the germline V gene are SGHTA and FQGNSA. J gave up 7 bases and V 1 base, and 6 bases lay outside the gene matches. The CDR3 reads CASSLGTGTFNEQFF. The CDR3 DNA follows: TGTGCCAGCAGCTTAGGGACAGGGACATTTAATGAGCAGTTCTTC.

The rearrangement links TRBV6-2 or TRBV6-3 to TRBJ1-5; no clear D gene. V lost 2 bases to trimming and J lost 8 bases, with 10 bases between them. The CDR3 has 13 residues. Germline V gene sequence: CDR1 MNHEY, CDR2 SVGEGT. The CDR3 region has the DNA TGTGCCAGCAGTTACACGGAGCCAGAGCCCCAGCATTTT. This encodes CASSYTEPEPQHF.

This clonotype was observed many times. The rearrangement uses TRBV4-1 and TRBJ2-1; 8 nucleotides line up with TRBD2. Per the germline V gene, CDR1 is MGHRA and CDR2 is YSYEKL. This CDR3 spans 16 amino acids. Unmatched junction bases numbered 8, after V lost 0 bases and J lost 7 bases. The CDR3 DNA reads as TGCGCCAGCAGCCAAGATCGGGGGGGGGCTTGGAATGAGCAGTTCTTC. It codes for CASSQDRGGAWNEQFF.

In the case of this clonotype: This may be a read error, as it is one base from a much larger clone. The rearrangement links TRBV4-2 to TRBJ2-7, with 9 bases that match TRBD1. Germline V lookup: CDR1 LGHNA, CDR2 YNFKEQ. This CDR3 region has 14 residues. CDR3 nucleotide sequence: TGTGCCAGCCGCCAAGGACAGGGGATAGACGAGCAGTACTTC. This encodes CASRQGQGIDEQYF.

The sample holds a few counts of this clonotype. V gene TRBV7-2 combines with J gene TRBJ1-1; tentatively, D is TRBD1 (5 bases). This CDR3 contains 12 residues. Germline V lookup: CDR1 SGHTA, CDR2 FQGNSA. V was pared by 5 bases and J by 11 bases, with 15 bases between. CDR3 DNA sequence: TGTGCCAGCAGCCCGCGGGACTTGGGGGCTTTCTTT. Its translation: CASSPRDLGAFF.

This chain uses TRBV6-6 with TRBJ1-3; unclear D gene. The germline CDR1 and CDR2 sequences are MNHNY and SVGAGI (reference sequence). The CDR3 is 16 residues long. Trimming shortened V by 2 bases and J by 1 base, and 12 bases separated the two germline ends. The CDR3 DNA follows: TGTGCCAGCAGTTACCGGGAGAACGAATCTGGAAACACCATATATTTT. The encoded protein is CASSYRENESGNTIYF.

In its sample, this clonotype was seen many times. This chain uses TRBV7-2 with TRBJ2-5; TRBD2 aligns across 7 bases. Germline trimming cut 5 bases from V and 5 bases from J; bases unmatched to any gene: 11. Germline V lookup: CDR1 SGHTA, CDR2 FQGNSA. The CDR3 extends over 15 amino acids. The CDR3 region has the DNA TGTGCCAGCAGCACCGCGGTGGGAGCGGGGGAGACCCAGTACTTC. Its protein product is CASSTAVGAGETQYF.

The rearrangement uses TRBV19 and TRBJ2-1, with 7 bases identical to TRBD2. V shed 1 base, J shed 2 bases, and the junction held 5 bases outside the gene matches. Germline-derived CDR1 and CDR2 are LNHDA and SQIVND (reference sequence). The CDR3 length is 16 residues. CDR3 region: CASSIVGGGAYNEQFF. For the CDR3, the DNA is TGTGCCAGTAGTATAGTTGGGGGAGGGGCCTACAATGAGCAGTTCTTC.

The chain recombines TRBV25-1 with TRBJ2-2; no definite D call. Germline lookup yields CDR1 MGHDK and CDR2 SYGVNS. Trimming cost V 2 bases and J 4 bases, with 5 bases left between them. CDR3 length: 13 amino acids. CDR3 loop: CASSEIGTGELFF. CDR3 nucleotide sequence: TGTGCCAGCAGTGAAATTGGCACCGGGGAGCTGTTTTTT.

The sample holds a few counts of this clonotype. The chain combines TRBV11-3 with TRBJ2-1; TRBD1 matches at 8 bases. V lost 5 bases, J lost 7 bases, and 7 bases stayed unmatched. Germline V gene data show CDR1 as SGHNT and CDR2 as YENEEA. The CDR3 sequence is 14 residues long. In nucleotides, the CDR3 is TGTGCCAGCAGCCGAACCAGGGGGCGGAATGAGCAGTTCTTC. Translating gives CASSRTRGRNEQFF.